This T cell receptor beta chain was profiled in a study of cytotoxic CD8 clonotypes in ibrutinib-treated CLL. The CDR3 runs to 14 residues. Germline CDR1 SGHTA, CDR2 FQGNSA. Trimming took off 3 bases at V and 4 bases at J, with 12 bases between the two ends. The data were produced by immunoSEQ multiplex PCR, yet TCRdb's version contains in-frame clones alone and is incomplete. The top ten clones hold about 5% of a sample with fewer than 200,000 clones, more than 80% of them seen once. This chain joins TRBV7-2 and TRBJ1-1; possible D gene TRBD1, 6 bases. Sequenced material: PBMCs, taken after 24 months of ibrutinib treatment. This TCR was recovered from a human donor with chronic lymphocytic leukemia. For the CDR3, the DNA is TGTGCCAGCAGCTTCGGGGGGGCGCCCACTGAAGCTTTCTTT. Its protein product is CASSFGGAPTEAFF.